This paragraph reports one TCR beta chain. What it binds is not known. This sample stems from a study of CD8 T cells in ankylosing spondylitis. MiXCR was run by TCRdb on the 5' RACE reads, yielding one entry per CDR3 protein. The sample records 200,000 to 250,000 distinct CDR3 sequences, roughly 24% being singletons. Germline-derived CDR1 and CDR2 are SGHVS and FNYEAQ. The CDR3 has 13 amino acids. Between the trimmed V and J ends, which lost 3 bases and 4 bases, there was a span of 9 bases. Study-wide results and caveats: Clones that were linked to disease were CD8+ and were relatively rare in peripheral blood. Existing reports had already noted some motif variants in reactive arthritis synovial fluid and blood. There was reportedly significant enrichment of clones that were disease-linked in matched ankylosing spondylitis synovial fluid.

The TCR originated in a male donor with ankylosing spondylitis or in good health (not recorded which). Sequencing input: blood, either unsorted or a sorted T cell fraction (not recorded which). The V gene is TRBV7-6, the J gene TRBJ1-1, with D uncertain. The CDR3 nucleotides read TGTGCCAGCAGCTTCAGGATGGGCACTGAAGCTTTCTTT. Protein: CASSFRMGTEAFF.